This record looks at one TCR beta chain sequence and its context. This sample was included in a study of blood T cell repertoires in COVID-19. The overall study: Some COVID-19 samples were acute and others convalescent; all came from the United States, Italy and Spain. From T cells, B-cell-depleted T cells, or PBMCs came the material, which was cDNA or gDNA.

Enrolled during active infection, Seattle patients were then followed longitudinally. Only in-frame clones appear in the TCRdb table, and some are missing; sequencing was by immunoSEQ multiplex PCR. The table lists some 230,000 clones, roughly 80% of them singletons. V shed 6 bases and J 8 bases; nucleotides not matched to a gene: 7. The CDR3 runs 13 residues. CDR1 and CDR2 from the germline V gene are LGHDT and YNNKEL (reference sequence). This chain links TRBV3-1 (or the pseudogene TRBV3-2) with TRBJ2-1; 7 bases map to TRBD1. The sequence was obtained from a woman aged 80 or older with COVID-19, enrolled during active disease. The sample was peripheral blood. The CDR3 sequence: CASSVNRGHEQFF. For the CDR3, the DNA is TGTGCCAGCAGTGTCAACAGGGGCCATGAGCAGTTCTTC.